This T cell receptor beta chain was retrieved from a study of blood T cell repertoires in COVID-19. Study-wide background: Acute and convalescent COVID-19 specimens originated in the United States, Italy and Spain. From T cells, B-cell-depleted T cells, or PBMCs came the material, which was cDNA or gDNA.

Original data processing: By means of reference gene primer amplification, nucleated cell counts were estimated. TCRdb's copy holds only in-frame clones and misses some; the assay was immunoSEQ multiplex PCR. V, J and clone size are those of that table, while D and trimming were read from the DNA. The profile shows approximately 110,000 clones, around 76% of them singletons. Enrolled during active infection, Seattle patients were then followed longitudinally. Germline V lookup: CDR1 SGHRS, CDR2 YFSETQ. CDR3 length: 16 amino acids. Trimming took 2 bases from V and 7 from J, leaving 19 bases between them.

Sequenced sample: peripheral blood. V is TRBV5-1 and J is TRBJ2-1, with D possibly being TRBD2 (5 bases). The receptor was derived from a man older than 75 with COVID-19, enrolled during active disease. CDR3 loop: CASSLRGLGVGNEQFF. Here the CDR3 DNA reads TGCGCCAGCAGCTTACGCGGGCTCGGGGTGGGGAATGAGCAGTTCTTC.